These T cell receptor beta chains were read from a single sample in a study of Graves' ophthalmopathy and Graves' hyperthyroidism. TCRdb independently ran MiXCR on the multiplex PCR reads; one entry per CDR3 protein. The sample records about 220,000 distinct CDR3 sequences, roughly 21% being singletons. Specimen: peripheral blood. These receptors all stem from a woman in her forties or fifties with Graves' ophthalmopathy. The CDR3 runs from the conserved cysteine through the conserved F or W. A D gene is named only where the DNA matches it firmly. Clone sizes are given selectively: once, few, many, or a class where the clone is expanded.

>many|TRBV29-1|TRBJ1-2|NA
TGCAGCGGATCGGACCCCCACCTGTCGGACTATGGCTACACCTTC
CSGSDPHLSDYGYTF
>many|TRBV2|TRBJ1-1|NA
TGTGCCAGCAGTGGAAGGGTCGGGGTCACTGAAGCTTTCTTT
CASSGRVGVTEAFF
>NA|TRBV5-1|TRBJ2-5|TRBD2
TGCGCCAGCAGCTTGAGGCAGGGAGGGCCCCAAGAGACCCAGTACTTC
CASSLRQGGPQETQYF
>many|TRBV2|TRBJ2-7|TRBD1
TGTGCCAGCGGTCGGACAGGGCTCTACGAGCAGTACTTC
CASGRTGLYEQYF
>many|TRBV11-3|TRBJ2-7|TRBD2
TGTGCCAGCAGCTTAGGGGCACTAGCGGGCTCCTACGAGCAGTACTTC
CASSLGALAGSYEQYF
>once|TRBV28|TRBJ2-7|NA
TGTGCCAGCAGTCTACCGGGCCAGGCCTTCTACGAGCAGTACTTC
CASSLPGQAFYEQYF
>few|TRBV3-1|TRBJ1-1|NA
TGTGCCAGCAGCCAAGACACCTTAAACACTGAAGCTTTCTTT
CASSQDTLNTEAFF
>NA|TRBV7-2|TRBJ2-7|TRBD2
TGTGCCAGCAGCTTAGTGCCTGGCGGGGGCTCCTACGAGCAGTACTTC
CASSLVPGGGSYEQYF
>NA|TRBV10-3|TRBJ2-5|NA
TGTGCCATCAAGGCAGGGGTTGGAGAGACCCAGTACTTC
CAIKAGVGETQYF
>many|TRBV2|TRBJ2-4|TRBD1
TGTGCCAGCAGTGATCGGACAGGGGGTGGGAACATTCAGTACTTC
CASSDRTGGGNIQYF
>few|TRBV9|TRBJ2-7|NA
TGTGCCAGCAGCGTAGCACCTGAAGCCTACGAGCAGTACTTC
CASSVAPEAYEQYF
>many|TRBV11-3|TRBJ1-2|NA
TGTGCCAGCAGCTTAGGCCTGGGATCTAACTATGGCTACACCTTC
CASSLGLGSNYGYTF
>many|TRBV5-5|TRBJ2-7|NA
TGTGCCAGCAGCTACGGTCTCCACGAGCAGTACTTC
CASSYGLHEQYF
>many|TRBV20-1|TRBJ2-7|NA
TGCAGTGCTGTGATCTCTTACGAGCAGTACTTC
CSAVISYEQYF
>NA|TRBV24-1|TRBJ2-5|NA
TGTGCCTCCCACACCCCTGGTGGGACCCAGTACTTC
CASHTPGGTQYF
>NA|TRBV5-1|TRBJ2-7|TRBD1
TGCGCCAGCAGCTTCCGGGACAGGGGTATCGAGCAGTACTTC
CASSFRDRGIEQYF
>many|TRBV5-1|TRBJ1-3|NA
TGCGCCAGCAGCACCGGACAGTCGGGGGCTGGAAACACCATATATTTT
CASSTGQSGAGNTIYF
>many|TRBV19|TRBJ1-1|TRBD1
TGTGCCAGTAGTTCCCCCGGGACAGGATTGGAAACTGAAGCTTTCTTT
CASSSPGTGLETEAFF
>NA|TRBV5-1|TRBJ2-2|NA
TGCGCCAGCAGCCGAATGGCCGTCACCGGGGAGCTGTTTTTT
CASSRMAVTGELFF
>many|TRBV27|TRBJ2-7|NA
TGTGCCAGCAGATATTTTGGGGTTGGGGCGGGAGAGCAGTACTTC
CASRYFGVGAGEQYF
>NA|TRBV9|TRBJ2-2|TRBD2
TGTGCCAGCAGCGCGGGGGGAGGATTGGAAACCGGGGAGCTGTTTTTT
CASSAGGGLETGELFF
>many|TRBV7-2|TRBJ2-4|NA
TGTGCCAGCAGCCTACAGGGCAAAAACATTCAGTACTTC
CASSLQGKNIQYF
>many|TRBV7-2|TRBJ2-4|TRBD2
TGTGCCAGCAGCTCGACCGCGAGCGGGAGGGGCAAAAACATTCAGTACTTC
CASSSTASGRGKNIQYF
>many|TRBV20-1|TRBJ2-7|NA
TGCAGTGTCGCGGGACGGCCGCTCTCCTACGAGCAGTACTTC
CSVAGRPLSYEQYF
>many|TRBV24-1|TRBJ1-5|NA
TGTGCCACCAGTGATGACGACCCGTCTCAGCCCCAGCATTTT
CATSDDDPSQPQHF
>many|TRBV13|TRBJ2-5|NA
TGTGCCAGCAGTTCCCTACTAGGGCGAGAGACCCAGTACTTC
CASSSLLGRETQYF
>many|TRBV12-3/TRBV12-4|TRBJ2-3|TRBD1
TGTGCCAGCAGTTTCTATACCGGGACAGGGTCCCCAGATACGCAGTATTTT
CASSFYTGTGSPDTQYF
>many|TRBV12-3/TRBV12-4|TRBJ1-3|NA
TGTGCCAGCAGTTTATCGCACAGGGTCTTTGGAAACACCATATATTTT
CASSLSHRVFGNTIYF
>few|TRBV19|TRBJ2-2|TRBD2
TGTGCCAGTAGCGCGCTAGCGGGAGGCACCGGGGAGCTGTTTTTT
CASSALAGGTGELFF
>many|TRBV14|TRBJ1-5|NA
TGTGCCAGCAGCCAAGAAGACTTTCCTTATCAGCCCCAGCATTTT
CASSQEDFPYQPQHF
>NA|TRBV29-1|TRBJ1-2|NA
TGCAGCGTTGACCCGGGACACAACTACTATGGCTACACCTTC
CSVDPGHNYYGYTF
>many|TRBV6-5|TRBJ2-7|TRBD2
TGTGCCAGCAGTTACGGGGTGCTAGCGGGAGTCCACGAGCAGTACTTC
CASSYGVLAGVHEQYF
>many|TRBV19|TRBJ2-2|TRBD2
TGTGCCAGTAAGCTAGCGGCGACCGGGGAGCTGTTTTTT
CASKLAATGELFF
>many|TRBV6-5|TRBJ2-2|TRBD2
TGTGCCAGCCAGCTAGCGGGTGCGAACACCGGGGAGCTGTTTTTT
CASQLAGANTGELFF
>NA|TRBV7-9|TRBJ1-5|NA
TGTGCCAGCAGCTTAGGAGGCGGGATGGATCAGCCCCAGCATTTT
CASSLGGGMDQPQHF
>NA|TRBV29-1|TRBJ2-3|NA
TGCAGCGTTGAAGATCTAGCAGATACGCAGTATTTT
CSVEDLADTQYF
>NA|TRBV11-2|TRBJ1-1|TRBD1
TGTGCCAGCAGTAACAGGGGCTCCGAAGCTTTCTTT
CASSNRGSEAFF
>NA|TRBV6-1|TRBJ2-5|NA
TGTGCCAGAAACGCGGGGAGTGGGGAGACTCAGTACTTC
CARNAGSGETQYF
>NA|TRBV6-5|TRBJ1-1|NA
TGTGCCAGCAGTTACAATGAGGGGAGCACTGAAGCTTTCTTT
CASSYNEGSTEAFF